Given below is one TCR beta chain in context. The antigen is not known. V gave up 5 bases and J gave up 4 bases, with 12 bases separating them. This CDR3 comprises 15 residues. Looked up from germline, CDR1 is MNHNY and CDR2 is SVGAGI (reference sequence). The data were obtained in a study of T cell repertoires in cytomegalovirus infection. Study details: Epitope selection comprised recently identified HLA-C-restricted CMV epitopes and well-studied HLA-B-restricted CMV epitopes. Public TCR beta signatures indicated both CMV infection and matching HLA type.

Study-wide findings and caveats: In two of eight donors, the top clonotype was HLA-C-restricted CMV-specific. Identification of carriers of CMV plus the relevant HLA was performed using cumulative public TCR beta family frequency.

TCRdb reanalysed the reads using MiXCR and keeps one entry per CDR3 protein. Among about 830,000 distinct CDR3 sequences, about 31% were seen once, and the ten largest hold about an eighth. This chain connects TRBV6-6 to TRBJ2-6; TRBD1 might be the D (5 bases). This TCR came from a human donor in good health (CMV status not recorded). Some clones in this sample may be carry-over from other donors' samples. Sequenced material: cultured CD8+ T cells from PBMCs, taken from culture after CMV antigen stimulation. The DNA of the CDR3 is TGTGCCAGCAGTCCAGGGTTGGGAGGGGCCAACGTCCTGACTTTC. Encoded protein: CASSPGLGGANVLTF.